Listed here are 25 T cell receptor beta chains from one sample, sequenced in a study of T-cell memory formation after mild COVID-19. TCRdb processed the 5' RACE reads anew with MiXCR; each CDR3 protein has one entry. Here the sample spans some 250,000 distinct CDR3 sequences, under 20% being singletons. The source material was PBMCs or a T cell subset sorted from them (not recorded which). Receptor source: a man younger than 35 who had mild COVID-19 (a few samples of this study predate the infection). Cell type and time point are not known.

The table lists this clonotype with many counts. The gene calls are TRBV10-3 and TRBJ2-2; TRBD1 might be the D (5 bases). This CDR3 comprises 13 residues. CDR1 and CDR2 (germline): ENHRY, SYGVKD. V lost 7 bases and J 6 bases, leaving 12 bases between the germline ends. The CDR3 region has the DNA TGTGCCATCAAAGGGGCGTCTTCCGGGGAGCTGTTTTTT. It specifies CAIKGASSGELFF.

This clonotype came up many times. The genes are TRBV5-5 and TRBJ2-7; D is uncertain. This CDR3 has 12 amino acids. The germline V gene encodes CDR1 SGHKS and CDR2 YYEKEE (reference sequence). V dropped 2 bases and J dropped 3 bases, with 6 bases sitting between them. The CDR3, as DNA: TGTGCCAGCAGCTTCGGCAGCTACGAGCAGTACTTC. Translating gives CASSFGSYEQYF.

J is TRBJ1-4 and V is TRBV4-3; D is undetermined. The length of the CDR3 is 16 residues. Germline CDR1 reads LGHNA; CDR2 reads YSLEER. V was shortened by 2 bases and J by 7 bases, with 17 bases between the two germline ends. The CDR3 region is CASSQLTGSSGEKLFF. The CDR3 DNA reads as TGCGCCAGCAGCCAACTTACCGGGTCCTCGGGTGAAAAACTGTTTTTT.

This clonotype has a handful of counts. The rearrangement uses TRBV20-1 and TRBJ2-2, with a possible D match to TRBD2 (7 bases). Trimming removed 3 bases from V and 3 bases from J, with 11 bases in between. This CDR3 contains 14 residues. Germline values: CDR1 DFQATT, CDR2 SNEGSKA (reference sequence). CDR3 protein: CSASPGGHTGELFF. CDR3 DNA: TGCAGTGCTAGTCCCGGGGGGCACACCGGGGAGCTGTTTTTT.

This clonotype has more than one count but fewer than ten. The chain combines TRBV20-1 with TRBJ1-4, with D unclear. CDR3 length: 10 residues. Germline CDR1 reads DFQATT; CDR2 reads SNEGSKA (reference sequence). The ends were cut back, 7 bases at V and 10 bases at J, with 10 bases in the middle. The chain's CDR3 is CSVAAGKLFF. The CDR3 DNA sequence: TGCAGTGTCGCTGCAGGAAAACTGTTTTTT.

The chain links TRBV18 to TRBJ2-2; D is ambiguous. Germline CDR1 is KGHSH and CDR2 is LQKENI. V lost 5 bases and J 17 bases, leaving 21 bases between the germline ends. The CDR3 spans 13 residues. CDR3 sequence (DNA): TGTGCCAGCTCAAACTCCGAGGAGCGTAACGCCTTTTTT. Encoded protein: CASSNSEERNAFF.

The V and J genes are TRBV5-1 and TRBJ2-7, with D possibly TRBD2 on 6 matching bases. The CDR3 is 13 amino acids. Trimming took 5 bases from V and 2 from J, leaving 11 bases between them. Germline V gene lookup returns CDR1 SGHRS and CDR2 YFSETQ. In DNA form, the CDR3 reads TGCGCCAGCAGGGGGACTCAAACCTACGAGCAGTACTTC. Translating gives CASRGTQTYEQYF.

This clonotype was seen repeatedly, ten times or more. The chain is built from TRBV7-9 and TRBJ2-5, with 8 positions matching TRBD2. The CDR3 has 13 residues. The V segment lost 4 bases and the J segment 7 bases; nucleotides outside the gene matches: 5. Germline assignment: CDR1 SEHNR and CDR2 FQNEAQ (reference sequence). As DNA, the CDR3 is TGTGCCAGCAGCTCGGGACTAGAAGGGACCCAGTACTTC. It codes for CASSSGLEGTQYF. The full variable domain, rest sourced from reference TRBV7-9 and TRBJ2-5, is DTGVSQNPRHKITKRGQNVTFRCDPISEHNRLYWYRQTLGQGPEFLTYFQNEAQLEKSRLLSDRFSAERPKGSFSTLEIQRTEQGDSAMYLCASSSGLEGTQYFGPGTRLLVL.

The CDR3 loop is CASSRTPPVSGANVLTF. CDR3 DNA sequence: TGCGCCAGCAGCAGGACGCCCCCGGTCTCTGGGGCCAACGTCCTGACTTTC. This chain connects TRBV5-1 to TRBJ2-6; D not certain. This CDR3 spans 17 amino acids. Trimming cost V 4 bases and J 0 bases, with 14 bases left between them. Germline V gives CDR1 SGHRS, CDR2 YFSETQ.

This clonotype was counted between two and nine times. CDR3 sequence (DNA): TGTGCCAGCAGCTCCGAACGAGTCTCCTACGAGCAGTACTTC. As protein: CASSSERVSYEQYF. This chain joins TRBV7-6 and TRBJ2-7; D remains unclear. CDR1 and CDR2 from the germline V gene are SGHVS and FNYEAQ. V was shortened by 4 bases and J by 0 bases, with 10 bases between the two germline ends. There are 14 residues in the CDR3. Looking up the rest from reference TRBV7-6 and TRBJ2-7 gives the full variable domain: GAGVSQSPRYKVTKRGQDVALRCDPISGHVSLYWYRQALGQGPEFLTYFNYEAQQDKSGLPNDRFSAERPEGSISTLTIQRTEQRDSAMYRCASSSERVSYEQYFGPGTRLTVT.

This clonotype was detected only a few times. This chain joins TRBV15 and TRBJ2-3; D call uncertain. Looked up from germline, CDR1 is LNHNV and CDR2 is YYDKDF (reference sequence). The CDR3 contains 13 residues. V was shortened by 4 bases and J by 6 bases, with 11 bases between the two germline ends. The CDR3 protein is CATSKRARDTQYF. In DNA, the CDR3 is TGTGCCACCAGCAAAAGGGCCCGGGATACGCAGTATTTT.

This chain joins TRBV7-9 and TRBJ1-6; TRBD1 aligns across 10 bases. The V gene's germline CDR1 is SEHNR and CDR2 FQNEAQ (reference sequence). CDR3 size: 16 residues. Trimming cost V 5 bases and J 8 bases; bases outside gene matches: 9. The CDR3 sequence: CASSPRTGGFDSPLHF. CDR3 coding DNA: TGTGCCAGCAGCCCACGGACAGGGGGGTTTGATTCACCCCTCCACTTT. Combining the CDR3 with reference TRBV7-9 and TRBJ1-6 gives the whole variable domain DTGVSQNPRHKITKRGQNVTFRCDPISEHNRLYWYRQTLGQGPEFLTYFQNEAQLEKSRLLSDRFSAERPKGSFSTLEIQRTEQGDSAMYLCASSPRTGGFDSPLHFGNGTRLTVT.

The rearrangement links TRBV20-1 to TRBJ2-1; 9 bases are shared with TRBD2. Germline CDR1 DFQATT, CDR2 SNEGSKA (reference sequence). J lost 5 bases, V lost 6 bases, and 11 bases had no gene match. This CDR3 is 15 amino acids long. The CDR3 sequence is CSAPLPQRGDNEQFF. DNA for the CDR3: TGCAGTGCCCCCCTCCCCCAGCGGGGGGACAATGAGCAGTTCTTC.

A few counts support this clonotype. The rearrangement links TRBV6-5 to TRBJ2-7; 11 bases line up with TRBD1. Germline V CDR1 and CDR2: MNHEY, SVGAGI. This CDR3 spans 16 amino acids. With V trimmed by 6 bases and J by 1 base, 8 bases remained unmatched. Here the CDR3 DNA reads TGTGCCAGCAGCCGGGACAGGGGGTCTTTATCCTACGAGCAGTACTTC. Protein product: CASSRDRGSLSYEQYF.

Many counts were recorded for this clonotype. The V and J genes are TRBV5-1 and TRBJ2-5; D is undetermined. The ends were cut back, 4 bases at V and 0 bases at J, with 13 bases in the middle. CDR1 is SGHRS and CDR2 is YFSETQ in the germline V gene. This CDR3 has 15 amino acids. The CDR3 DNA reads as TGCGCCAGCAGCCCTAAGGCCTTACACCAAGAGACCCAGTACTTC. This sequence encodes CASSPKALHQETQYF.

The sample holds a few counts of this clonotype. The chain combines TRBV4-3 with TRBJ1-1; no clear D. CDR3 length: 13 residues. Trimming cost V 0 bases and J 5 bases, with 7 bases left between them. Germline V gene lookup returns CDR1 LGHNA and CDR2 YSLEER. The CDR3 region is CASSQEGVTEAFF. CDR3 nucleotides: TGCGCCAGCAGCCAAGAGGGAGTTACTGAAGCTTTCTTT.

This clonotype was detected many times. The CDR3 nucleotides read TGTGCCAGCAGCTTAGTTCCAGCGGGGGGTGGAGAGACCCAGTACTTC. Encoded protein: CASSLVPAGGGETQYF. The J gene is TRBJ2-5, the V gene TRBV7-6; 9 nucleotides align to TRBD2. CDR3 length equals 16 residues. Germline V gene lookup returns CDR1 SGHVS and CDR2 FNYEAQ. J lost 4 bases, V lost 1 base, and 7 bases had no gene match.

This CDR3 reads CASSYSSGQDTQYF. Written as DNA, the CDR3 is TGTGCCAGCAGTTACTCGTCGGGGCAAGATACGCAGTATTTT. J is TRBJ2-3 and V is TRBV6-5; D possibly matches TRBD1 or TRBD2 (5 bases each). The V gene lost 0 bases and the J gene lost 5 bases, with 9 bases spanning the gap. The germline CDR1 and CDR2 sequences are MNHEY and SVGAGI. This CDR3 has 14 amino acids.

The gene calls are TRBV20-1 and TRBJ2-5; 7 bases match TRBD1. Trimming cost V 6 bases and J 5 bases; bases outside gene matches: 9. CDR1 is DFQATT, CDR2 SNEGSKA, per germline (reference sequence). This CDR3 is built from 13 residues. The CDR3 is CSAQDRAMETQYF. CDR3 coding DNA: TGCAGTGCCCAAGACAGGGCCATGGAGACCCAGTACTTC.

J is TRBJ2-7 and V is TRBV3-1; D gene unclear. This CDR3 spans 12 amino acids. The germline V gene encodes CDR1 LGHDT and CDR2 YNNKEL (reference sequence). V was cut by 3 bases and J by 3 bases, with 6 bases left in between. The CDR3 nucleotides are TGTGCCAGCAGCCAGGTGTACTACGAGCAGTACTTC. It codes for CASSQVYYEQYF.

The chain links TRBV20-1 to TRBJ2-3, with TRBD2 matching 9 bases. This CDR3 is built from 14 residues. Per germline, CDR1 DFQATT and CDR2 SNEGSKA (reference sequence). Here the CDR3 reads CSPPVAGGTDTQYF. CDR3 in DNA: TGCAGCCCGCCAGTAGCGGGGGGCACAGATACGCAGTATTTT.

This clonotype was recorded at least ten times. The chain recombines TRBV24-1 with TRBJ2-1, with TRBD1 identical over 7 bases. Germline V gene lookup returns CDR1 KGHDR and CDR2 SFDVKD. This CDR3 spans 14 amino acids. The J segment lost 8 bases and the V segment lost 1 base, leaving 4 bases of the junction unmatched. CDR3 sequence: CATSDFGQGDEQFF. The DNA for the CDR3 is TGTGCCACCAGTGATTTTGGGCAGGGGGATGAGCAGTTCTTC.

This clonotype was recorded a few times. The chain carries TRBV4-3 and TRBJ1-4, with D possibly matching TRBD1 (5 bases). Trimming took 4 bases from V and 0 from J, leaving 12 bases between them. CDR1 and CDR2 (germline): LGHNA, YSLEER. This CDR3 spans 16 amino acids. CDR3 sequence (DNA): TGCGCCAGCAGCCCAACGGGGGGGGCAACTAATGAAAAACTGTTTTTT. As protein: CASSPTGGATNEKLFF.

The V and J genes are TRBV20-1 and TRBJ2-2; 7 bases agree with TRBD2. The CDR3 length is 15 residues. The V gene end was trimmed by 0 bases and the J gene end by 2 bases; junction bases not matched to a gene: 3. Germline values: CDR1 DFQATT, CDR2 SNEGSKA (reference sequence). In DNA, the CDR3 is TGCAGTGCTAGAGAGAGCGGGATTAACACCGGGGAGCTGTTTTTT. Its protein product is CSARESGINTGELFF.

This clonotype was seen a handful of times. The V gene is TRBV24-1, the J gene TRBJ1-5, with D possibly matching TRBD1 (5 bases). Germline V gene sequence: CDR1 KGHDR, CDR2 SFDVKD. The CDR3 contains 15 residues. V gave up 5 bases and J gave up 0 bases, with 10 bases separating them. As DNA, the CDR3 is TGTGCCACCAGTGGACAGTTAAATAGCAATCAGCCCCAGCATTTT. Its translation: CATSGQLNSNQPQHF.